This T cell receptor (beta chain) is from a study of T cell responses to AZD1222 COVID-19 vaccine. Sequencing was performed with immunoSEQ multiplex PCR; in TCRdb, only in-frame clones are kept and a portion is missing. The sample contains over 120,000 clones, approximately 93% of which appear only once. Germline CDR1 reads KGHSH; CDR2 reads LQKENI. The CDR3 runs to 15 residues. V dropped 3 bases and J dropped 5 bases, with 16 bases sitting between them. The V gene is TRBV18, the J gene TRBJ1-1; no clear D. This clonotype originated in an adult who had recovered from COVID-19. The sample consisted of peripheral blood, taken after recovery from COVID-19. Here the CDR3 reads CASSPGVGRSTEAFF. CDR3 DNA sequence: TGTGCCAGCTCACCTGGGGTTGGTCGGAGTACTGAAGCTTTCTTT.